This TCR beta chain came from a study of technical replicates of blood from a handful of donors. V was clipped by 3 bases and J by 8 bases, with 14 bases between them. Per the germline V gene, CDR1 is MRHNA and CDR2 is SNTAGT. This CDR3 comprises 14 residues. The data were produced by immunoSEQ multiplex PCR, yet TCRdb's version contains in-frame clones alone and is incomplete. Of some 98,000 clones listed, 90% to 97% are singletons. The rearrangement uses TRBV6-4 and TRBJ2-1; a possible D gene is TRBD2 (6 bases). Sequenced material: T cells isolated from PBMCs. This receptor was identified in a human donor in good health. The chain's CDR3 is CASSEGLHPDEQFF. Here the CDR3 DNA reads TGTGCCAGCAGTGAAGGACTACATCCCGATGAGCAGTTCTTC.